This TCR beta chain came from a study of response to subunit inactivated influenza vaccine. Study-wide results and limits: Few additional T cells are recruited per seasonal influenza vaccination, authors suggested.

This clonotype has more than one count but fewer than ten. Its antigen is not known. The germline V and J ends were trimmed by 3 bases and 2 bases, with 11 bases remaining between them. Germline loops: CDR1 SQVTM, CDR2 ANQGSEA. The length of the CDR3 is 13 residues. TCRdb processed the RT-PCR reads anew with MiXCR; each CDR3 protein has one entry. The sample holds approximately 300,000 distinct CDR3 sequences, around 22% seen once. V is TRBV29-1 and J is TRBJ2-7; D unclear. Source: PBMCs from blood, taken about 20 months after vaccination. This TCR came from a man aged 45 to 75 who received an inactivated influenza vaccine. The CDR3 DNA reads TGCAGCGTTGAGATTGGCCTTACCTACGAGCAGTACTTC. Translated, it gives CSVEIGLTYEQYF.